The clone carrying this T cell receptor (beta chain) was seen more than once but under ten times. Its antigen remains unidentified. This CDR3 region has 11 residues. The V end lost 7 bases, the J end lost 2 bases, and 7 bases lay between the germline ends. Per the germline V gene, CDR1 is DFQATT and CDR2 is SNEGSKA (reference sequence). Sequenced material consisted of expressed TCRB transcripts (all of the isolated RNA was reverse transcribed). The data were produced by immunoSEQ multiplex PCR, yet TCRdb's version contains in-frame clones alone and is incomplete. The sample includes 300,000 to 350,000 clones, roughly 9% of them seen just once. This entry comes from a study of beta chain features in type 1 diabetes. Overall study results and limits: Patients with Type 1 diabetes showed moderately but significantly shorter TCRB CDR3s in all four CD4+ subsets.

The sequence was obtained from a man in his thirties or forties with type 1 diabetes. This chain uses TRBV20-1 with TRBJ2-3, with D maybe TRBD1 (5 bases). The sample consisted of central memory CD4+ T cells from blood. The CDR3: CSGGPTDTQYF. The CDR3 bases are TGCAGTGGGGGCCCCACAGATACGCAGTATTTT.